Sequencing of this T cell receptor beta chain was carried out in a study of T cells after yellow fever vaccination. About the study: For low cell numbers, libraries were made with SMART-Seq v4 Ultra Low Input. Study-wide findings and caveats: At approximately 95% for CD4 and roughly 87% for CD8, most primary-vaccination clones showed up again after the booster.

Germline V lookup: CDR1 DFQATT, CDR2 SNEGSKA (reference sequence). CDR3 length: 12 residues. As concerns this clonotype: Relative to the germline gene, one junction end is altered; a read error may explain this.

TCRdb re-derived calls from the 5' RACE reads in MiXCR, one entry per CDR3 protein. The data contain approximately 34,000 distinct CDR3 sequences, approximately 10% of them singletons. The sample in question was PBMCs, either bulk or a sorted T-cell subset (CD4+, CD8+, memory, or dextramer-sorted; not recorded which), obtained roughly 14 days after the first yellow fever vaccination. The sequence was collected from a man between 18 and 29 years old who received the YFV17D yellow fever vaccine. The rearrangement joins TRBV20-1 to TRBJ2-5; 8 nucleotides agree with TRBD1. DNA of the CDR3: TGCACTGCTGGACAGGGAGTAGAGACCCAGTACTTC. Protein product: CTAGQGVETQYF.